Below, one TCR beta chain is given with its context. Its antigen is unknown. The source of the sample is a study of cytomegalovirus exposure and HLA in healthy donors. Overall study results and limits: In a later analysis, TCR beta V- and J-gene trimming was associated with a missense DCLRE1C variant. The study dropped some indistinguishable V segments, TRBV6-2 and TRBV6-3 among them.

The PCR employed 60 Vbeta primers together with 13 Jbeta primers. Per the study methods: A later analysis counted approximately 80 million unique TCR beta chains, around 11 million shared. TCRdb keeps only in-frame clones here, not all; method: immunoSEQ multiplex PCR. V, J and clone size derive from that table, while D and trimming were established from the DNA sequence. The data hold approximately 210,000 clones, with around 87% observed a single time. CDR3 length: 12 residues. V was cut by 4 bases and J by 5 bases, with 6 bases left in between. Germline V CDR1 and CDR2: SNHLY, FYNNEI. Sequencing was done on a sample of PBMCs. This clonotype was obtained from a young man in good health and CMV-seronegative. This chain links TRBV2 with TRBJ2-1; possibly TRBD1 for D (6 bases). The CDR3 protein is CASSGQDNEQFF. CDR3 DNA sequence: TGTGCCAGCAGTGGACAGGACAATGAGCAGTTCTTC.